The clone carrying this T cell receptor (beta chain) was seen only once. Its antigen is unknown. The length of the CDR3 is 16 residues. In germline, CDR1 is MNHEY, CDR2 SMNVEV (reference sequence). The trim removed 4 bases at V and 5 bases at J, leaving 9 bases unmatched. This entry comes from a study of shared clonotypes between healthy human individuals. Study in general: The people who gave samples were a couple of women and a few men aged 18 to 49.

The method was immunoSEQ multiplex PCR; TCRdb's version includes in-frame clones alone and lacks a portion of them. This repertoire shows roughly 410,000 clones, about 96% found once; its top ten account for about 0.34%. Study outcomes and limitations: The represented genetic and exposure-history diversity was limited by the small number of donors.

This clonotype originated in a man between 25 and 39 years old in good health. This sequence joins TRBV27 and TRBJ2-1; 9 bases line up with TRBD2. Sequencing was performed on memory CD8+ T cells sorted from blood. Subset denoted: CD45RO+ cells pooled with CCR7-negative TemRA cells. CDR3: CASSSTSGPNHNEQFF. The CDR3, as DNA: TGTGCCAGCAGTTCCACTAGCGGGCCCAACCACAATGAGCAGTTCTTC.